This T cell receptor beta chain stems from a study of T cell responses to AZD1222 COVID-19 vaccine (dated by TCRdb to about 2021). With respect to the entire study: Because spike-specific TCR depth and breadth did not differ between the two schedules, AZD1222 recipients who got a second dose at roughly 4 weeks were pooled with those who got a second dose at roughly 12 weeks. TCR sequencing was performed for 230 to 250 trial participants, of whom 200 to 220 were given two doses of AZD1222 and around 25 were given two doses of MenACWY control vaccine. Trial participants were enrolled by age into 18-55, 56-69 and 70-plus year subgroups, with about 150, 27 and 61 TCR-sequenced participants respectively.

The CDR3 regions of human TCRbeta chains were analyzed by immunosequencing. In the paper's pipeline: TCRs in the repertoires were compared against a reference library of SARS-CoV-2-specific TCRs that had been generated with the MIRA antigen-specificity platform. Breadth meant the fraction of unique TCRs that were SARS-CoV-2-associated, whereas depth meant the fraction of total T cells that were SARS-CoV-2-associated. Each spike-specific TCR was assigned to its reactive spike region and to a CD4 or CD8 class using the MIRA data. Log10-transformed breadth and depth values were compared by one-way ANOVA with Sidak's multiple comparisons tests. TCRdb provides this immuneACCESS table in a form limited to in-frame rearrangements. Some clones are lacking; in checked studies, under half of them reflect an unresolved V gene, and why the rest are absent is not known. V and J calls and clone size are given by that table; D and trimming were obtained from the DNA. The sample has over 150,000 clones on record, roughly 92% of them singletons. The top ten constitute roughly 1.5% of the sample.

The time point label, read with the paper, signifies: baseline before first vaccination. The vaccinee samples were drawn from two UK trials, COV001 and COV002, one of which was a single-blind randomized controlled phase 2/3 trial testing AZD1222 (ChAdOx1 nCoV-19) in healthy adults. Trial participant PBMC samples were collected at day 0 and day 28 after the second dose for TCRbeta chain sequencing. About this clone itself: Its antigen remains unidentified. Base quality data are lacking; no much larger clone is found one base away.

Counted from cysteine to phenylalanine, this CDR3 has 17 amino acids. Here the CDR3 DNA is all that survives: 51 bases in frame from base 1. Germline trimming amounts to 2 bases on V and 7 bases on J, with 9 as the count of junction bases outside the gene matches. From the germline V gene, CDR1 is LGHNT and CDR2 is FRNRAP. Study-level results and caveats: In the small 56-69-year group, the increase in depth fell short of significance, most likely because of low power. Nearly half of unique spike-specific TCRs reportedly recognized epitopes outside regions mutated in the B.1.351 and B.1.1.7 variants. After two AZD1222 doses, spike-specific TCR breadth and depth were significantly higher than at day 0 and than in MenACWY recipients. Because no day 14 peak-response samples were available, the repertoires could be characterized only after the peak T cell response. Conclusions about previously exposed vaccinees are limited because only five or six AZD1222 recipients were SARS-CoV-2 seropositive at baseline. The whole spike protein was spanned by vaccine-associated CD4 TCRs, and dominant responses were seen in regions 160-218 and 743-854. Participants were mostly white British and included more females than males, and it was suggested by the authors that clonal diversity may have been underestimated.

This receptor was obtained from an adult in good health. This specimen consisted of peripheral blood, obtained on day 0 of AZD1222 vaccination. This chain is built from TRBV12-5 and TRBJ2-1; 12 bases in between match TRBD2. CDR3 region: CASGLLLTSGSLNEQFF. The DNA reads TGTGCTAGTGGTTTGCTACTGACTAGCGGGAGTCTAAATGAGCAGTTCTTC.